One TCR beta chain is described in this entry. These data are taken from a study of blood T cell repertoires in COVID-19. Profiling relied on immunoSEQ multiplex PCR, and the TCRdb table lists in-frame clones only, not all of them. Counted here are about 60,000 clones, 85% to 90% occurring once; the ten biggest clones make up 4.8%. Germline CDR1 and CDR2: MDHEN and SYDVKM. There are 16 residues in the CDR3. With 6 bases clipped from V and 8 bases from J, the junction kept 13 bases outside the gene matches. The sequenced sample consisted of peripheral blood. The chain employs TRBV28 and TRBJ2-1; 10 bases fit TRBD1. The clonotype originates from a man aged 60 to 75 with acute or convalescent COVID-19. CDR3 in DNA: TGTGCCAGCAGGGAAACGGGGACAGGGGTTAGCCATGAGCAGTTCTTC. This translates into CASRETGTGVSHEQFF.